This T cell receptor beta chain emerged from a study of early T cells in non-severe SARS-CoV-2 infection. Points from the study as a whole: The VDJdb matching leaned toward anti-spike CD8 responses and overlooked private and CD4 specificities.

Separate cDNA molecules each had unique molecular identifiers attached to them. Each CDR3 protein gets one entry after TCRdb re-called the 5' RACE reads with MiXCR. The sample includes 30,000 to 35,000 distinct CDR3 sequences, 4.1% of them seen just once. This clonotype was counted ten times or more. Its target is not known. This receptor was identified in an adult who was a healthcare worker with PCR-confirmed SARS-CoV-2 infection or an uninfected control (not recorded which). Sequences were obtained from whole blood.

CDR3 nucleotides: TGTGCCAGCAGCAAACTCCGAATCGACACAGCGGGCTCCTACAATGAGCAGTTCTTC. It encodes CASSKLRIDTAGSYNEQFF. This chain connects TRBV21-1 to TRBJ2-1; the table's D call, TRBD2, has no DNA check behind it. TRBV21-1 is listed as a pseudogene. This CDR3 comprises 19 residues.